The next 24 T cell receptor beta chains were all read from a single sample in a study of memory CD4+ T cells and cytomegalovirus serostatus. The sort gate was single viable CD3+CD4+CD8-CD45RO+ cells for memory CD4+ T cells. The table came from immunoSEQ multiplex PCR; TCRdb's copy has only in-frame clones and leaves some out. The data show about 56,000 clones, about 80% seen once. Sequences were obtained from memory CD4+ T cells from blood. The receptor set was obtained from an adult in good health and CMV-seronegative.

This clone has only a few counts. The rearrangement links TRBV2 to TRBJ1-1; D is possibly TRBD1 (5 bases). From germline, CDR1 is SNHLY and CDR2 FYNNEI. The CDR3 is 13 amino acids. The V end was cut by 8 bases, the J end by 3 bases, with 13 bases between. CDR3 protein: CASQTVGDTEAFF. DNA for the CDR3: TGTGCCAGCCAAACGGTGGGGGACACTGAAGCTTTCTTT.

This chain joins TRBV28 and TRBJ1-4, with 9 bases matching TRBD1. V trimming: 6 bases; J trimming: 7 bases; junction bases outside the gene matches: 9. The CDR3 is 15 residues long. The V gene's germline CDR1 is MDHEN and CDR2 SYDVKM. The CDR3 loop reads CASSPSGTGREKLFF. For the CDR3, the DNA is TGTGCCAGCAGCCCTTCAGGGACAGGGCGTGAAAAACTGTTTTTT.

The chain recombines TRBV5-4 with TRBJ2-4, with 11 positions matching TRBD1. The V gene's germline CDR1 is SGHNT and CDR2 YYREEE (reference sequence). CDR3 size: 15 residues. The junction had 4 bases not matched to a gene; V was cut back by 4 bases and J by 4 bases. CDR3 protein: CASSPGTGGKNIQYF. The CDR3 DNA sequence: TGTGCCAGCAGCCCTGGGACAGGGGGAAAAAACATTCAGTACTTC.

V gene TRBV9 combines with J gene TRBJ2-7; D is unresolved. Germline CDR1 SGDLS, CDR2 YYNGEE. The V and J ends lost 0 bases and 3 bases respectively, with 13 bases between them. This CDR3 region has 15 residues. CDR3 coding DNA: TGTGCCAGCAGCGTAGGAAGTGGTGAATTCTACGAGCAGTACTTC. It encodes CASSVGSGEFYEQYF.

The rearrangement joins TRBV9 to TRBJ1-2; tentatively, D is TRBD1 (5 bases). The V end was cut by 0 bases, the J end by 7 bases, with 10 bases between. The V gene's germline CDR1 is SGDLS and CDR2 YYNGEE. The CDR3 runs 13 residues. DNA for the CDR3: TGTGCCAGCAGCGTAGGCAGGGCTGCTGGCTACACCTTC. This sequence encodes CASSVGRAAGYTF.

The chain combines TRBV28 with TRBJ2-7; D may be TRBD1 (6 bases). The CDR3 extends over 19 amino acids. Germline CDR1 reads MDHEN; CDR2 reads SYDVKM. The V gene lost 5 bases and the J gene lost 3 bases, with 29 bases spanning the gap. DNA of the CDR3: TGTGCCAGCAGTGGTCGCCCAGGGGCTCACTCGGCTGCTTTCTACGAGCAGTACTTC. Residues: CASSGRPGAHSAAFYEQYF.

The chain is built from TRBV11-1 and TRBJ2-5, with 11 bases matching TRBD1. The trim removed 7 bases at V and 5 bases at J, leaving 6 bases unmatched. Germline-derived CDR1 and CDR2 are SGHAT and FQDESV (reference sequence). This CDR3 comprises 14 residues. CDR3: CASTEDRGRETQYF. CDR3 coding DNA: TGTGCCAGCACCGAGGACAGGGGGCGGGAGACCCAGTACTTC.

The chain links TRBV4-2 to TRBJ1-6; the D is unclear. Per the germline V gene, CDR1 is LGHNA and CDR2 is YNFKEQ. This CDR3 has 16 residues. The V gene lost 0 bases and the J gene lost 5 bases, with 11 bases spanning the gap. CDR3: CASSQEVTGHNSPLHF. The CDR3 DNA follows: TGTGCCAGCAGCCAAGAGGTGACGGGCCATAATTCACCCCTCCACTTT.

Only a few counts were recorded for this clone. The rearrangement links TRBV4-3 to TRBJ2-3; TRBD2 agrees at 7 bases. Germline V gene sequence: CDR1 LGHNA, CDR2 YSLEER. The V segment lost 1 base and the J segment 5 bases; nucleotides outside the gene matches: 3. CDR3 size: 14 residues. The DNA of the CDR3 is TGCGCCAGCAGCCAAGCGGGGGGATTAGATACGCAGTATTTT. Protein sequence: CASSQAGGLDTQYF.

This clone has just one count. This chain links TRBV5-4 with TRBJ2-2; a possible D gene is TRBD2 (6 bases). Deletions cut 0 bases from V and 2 bases from J, with 8 bases between. This CDR3 is built from 15 residues. Per germline, CDR1 SGHNT and CDR2 YYREEE (reference sequence). In DNA, the CDR3 is TGTGCCAGCAGCTTGGCGGGGACTAACACCGGGGAGCTGTTTTTT. Translated: CASSLAGTNTGELFF.

The genes are TRBV6-4 and TRBJ1-6; no clear D. CDR3 size: 17 residues. Germline lookup yields CDR1 MRHNA and CDR2 SNTAGT. V gave up 6 bases and J gave up 0 bases, with 15 bases separating them. This chain's CDR3 is CASRPRRTDSYNSPLHF. CDR3 nucleotide sequence: TGTGCCAGCAGGCCCCGGCGAACCGACTCCTATAATTCACCCCTCCACTTT.

This clone was seen a handful of times. The chain couples TRBV7-9 to TRBJ1-1; maybe TRBD1 (6 bases). V shed 5 bases and J shed 6 bases, with 13 bases lying between them. Germline CDR1 and CDR2: SEHNR and FQNEAQ (reference sequence). There are 13 residues in the CDR3. For the CDR3, the DNA is TGTGCCAGCAGCAGGGACACTGTCGCTGAAGCTTTCTTT. Amino acid sequence: CASSRDTVAEAFF.

This chain uses TRBV19 with TRBJ2-3; no clear D gene. CDR1 and CDR2 from the germline V gene are LNHDA and SQIVND (reference sequence). V was trimmed by 1 base and J by 1 base, leaving 6 bases between them. The CDR3 covers 14 residues. In nucleotides, the CDR3 is TGTGCCAGTAGTATAGTGACTCGCACAGATACGCAGTATTTT. Protein: CASSIVTRTDTQYF.

This clone came up a few times. CDR3 region: CASSPRRRTGTGYNSPLHF. The CDR3 nucleotides read TGTGCCAGCAGTCCGAGACGCCGCACCGGGACAGGGTATAATTCACCCCTCCACTTT. The chain has TRBV28 and TRBJ1-6; 9 bases line up with TRBD1. Per the germline V gene, CDR1 is MDHEN and CDR2 is SYDVKM. This CDR3 has 19 residues. The V gene end was trimmed by 5 bases and the J gene end by 4 bases; junction bases not matched to a gene: 15.

V gene TRBV7-6 combines with J gene TRBJ2-7, with 7 positions matching TRBD1. CDR1 is SGHVS, CDR2 FNYEAQ, per germline. This CDR3 comprises 14 residues. Germline trimming cut 5 bases from V and 7 bases from J; bases unmatched to any gene: 11. For the CDR3, the DNA is TGTGCCAGCAGCGTCCGGGACAGAGGGAATGAGCAGTACTTC. Amino acids: CASSVRDRGNEQYF.

This clone was counted a single time. The chain recombines TRBV10-3 with TRBJ2-5, with 12 bases lining up with TRBD2. Germline CDR1 and CDR2: ENHRY and SYGVKD. The length of the CDR3 is 14 residues. V lost 6 bases, J lost 13 bases, and 12 bases stayed unmatched. The CDR3 DNA sequence: TGTGCCATCAGCGCCCAAGCAACTAGCGGGGGGACGTACTTC. Amino acid sequence: CAISAQATSGGTYF.

V gene TRBV7-6 combines with J gene TRBJ2-3, with D uncertain. Germline CDR1 and CDR2: SGHVS and FNYEAQ. Trimming shortened V by 8 bases and J by 2 bases, and 11 bases separated the two germline ends. This CDR3 spans 13 amino acids. The CDR3 coding sequence is TGTGCCAGCTCGGAGCTCCTCACAGATACGCAGTATTTT. Protein: CASSELLTDTQYF. Full variable domain (remainder filled in from reference TRBV7-6 and TRBJ2-3): GAGVSQSPRYKVTKRGQDVALRCDPISGHVSLYWYRQALGQGPEFLTYFNYEAQQDKSGLPNDRFSAERPEGSISTLTIQRTEQRDSAMYRCASSELLTDTQYFGPGTRLTVL.

This clone has only a few counts. The V and J genes are TRBV2 and TRBJ2-7, with D perhaps assigned TRBD1 or TRBD2 (5 bases each). Between the trimmed V and J ends, which lost 6 bases and 6 bases, there was a span of 18 bases. The CDR3 spans 14 residues. Germline V gene lookup returns CDR1 SNHLY and CDR2 FYNNEI. As DNA, the CDR3 is TGTGCCAGCAGGGGGCCAAGCCCACGGGGCGAGCAGTACTTC. It yields the protein CASRGPSPRGEQYF.

The chain has TRBV4-1 and TRBJ2-5, with D unresolved. CDR1 is MGHRA, CDR2 YSYEKL, per germline. V lost 0 bases and J lost 1, with 9 bases in between. CDR3 length: 15 residues. Here the CDR3 DNA reads TGCGCCAGCAGCCAAGAACTACCTGTCCAAGAGACCCAGTACTTC. Residues: CASSQELPVQETQYF.

The chain carries TRBV11-3 and TRBJ2-3; no clear D gene. CDR1 and CDR2 (germline): SGHNT, YENEEA. The CDR3 length is 13 residues. The V gene lost 1 base and the J gene lost 9 bases, with 11 bases spanning the gap. The CDR3 DNA follows: TGTGCCAGCAGCTTAGTTTCGGGTGAGACGCAGTATTTT. This gives the protein CASSLVSGETQYF. Together with reference TRBV11-3 and TRBJ2-3, the CDR3 gives the full variable domain: EAGVVQSPRYKIIEKKQPVAFWCNPISGHNTLYWYLQNLGQGPELLIRYENEEAVDDSQLPKDRFSAERLKGVDSTLKIQPAELGDSAVYLCASSLVSGETQYFGPGTRLTVL.

The chain recombines TRBV7-2 with TRBJ1-2, with D perhaps TRBD1 (6 bases). Germline assignment: CDR1 SGHTA and CDR2 FQGNSA. This CDR3 region has 14 residues. V gave up 5 bases and J gave up 4 bases, with 14 bases separating them. Here the CDR3 DNA reads TGTGCCAGCAGCCCAAGAACAGGGACCTATGGCTACACCTTC. Protein: CASSPRTGTYGYTF.

This chain joins TRBV4-3 and TRBJ2-2; TRBD1 is a possible D gene (6 bases). Germline V lookup: CDR1 LGHNA, CDR2 YSLEER. CDR3 length equals 17 residues. Trimming shortened V by 3 bases and J by 0 bases, and 14 bases separated the two germline ends. CDR3 sequence reads: CASSHAPGHSNTGELFF. The CDR3, as DNA: TGCGCCAGCAGCCATGCCCCGGGACACTCGAACACCGGGGAGCTGTTTTTT.

V and J are TRBV10-3 and TRBJ1-5, with TRBD1 as a possible D gene (6 bases). Germline V gene sequence: CDR1 ENHRY, CDR2 SYGVKD. The CDR3 totals 16 residues. Trimming shortened V by 4 bases and J by 0 bases, and 13 bases separated the two germline ends. The CDR3 DNA reads TGTGCCATCAGTGCTACAGGGATTTCTAGCAATCAGCCCCAGCATTTT. Translating gives CAISATGISSNQPQHF.

The chain combines TRBV7-8 with TRBJ1-5, with TRBD1 matching over 11 bases. Germline V gene data show CDR1 as SGHVS and CDR2 as FQNEAQ. V gave up 3 bases and J gave up 11 bases; unmatched junction bases: 9. The CDR3 is made up of 15 amino acids. This chain's CDR3 is CASSLGQGGASAQHF. In DNA, the CDR3 is TGTGCCAGCAGCTTGGGACAGGGGGGGGCCTCGGCCCAGCATTTT. The full variable domain, its missing parts supplied by reference TRBV7-8 and TRBJ1-5, is GAGVSQSPRYKVAKRGQDVALRCDPISGHVSLFWYQQALGQGPEFLTYFQNEAQLDKSGLPSDRFFAERPEGSVSTLKIQRTQQEDSAVYLCASSLGQGGASAQHFGDGTRLSIL.